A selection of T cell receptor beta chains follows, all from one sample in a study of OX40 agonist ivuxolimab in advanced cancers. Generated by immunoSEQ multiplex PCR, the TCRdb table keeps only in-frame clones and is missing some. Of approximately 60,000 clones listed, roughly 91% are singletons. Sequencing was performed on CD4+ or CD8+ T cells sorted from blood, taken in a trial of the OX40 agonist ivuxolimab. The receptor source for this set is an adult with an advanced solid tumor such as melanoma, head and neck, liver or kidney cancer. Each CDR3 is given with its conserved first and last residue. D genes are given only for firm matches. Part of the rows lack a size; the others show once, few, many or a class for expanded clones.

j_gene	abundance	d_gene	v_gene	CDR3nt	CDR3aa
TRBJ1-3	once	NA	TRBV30	TGTGCCTGGAGCTCCCAGAGGACCCTAACTAATTATGGAAACACCATATATTTT	CAWSSQRTLTNYGNTIYF
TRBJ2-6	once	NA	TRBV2	TGTGCCAGCAGTGAGCCAGATTACCGATACAAACGGGCCAACGTCCTGACTTTC	CASSEPDYRYKRANVLTF
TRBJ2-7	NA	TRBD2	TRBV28	TGTGCCAGCACCTTTGCGGGGGGGCTCTACGAGCAGTACTTC	CASTFAGGLYEQYF
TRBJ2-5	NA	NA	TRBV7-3	TGTGCCAGCAGCCACCGGGACAACCAAGAGACCCAGTACTTC	CASSHRDNQETQYF
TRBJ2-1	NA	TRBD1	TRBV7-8	TGTGCCAGCAGCTTAGGGACAGGGACCCCGTTCTTC	CASSLGTGTPFF
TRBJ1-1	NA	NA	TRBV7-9	TGTGCCAGCGGCCTCAACACTGAAGCTTTCTTT	CASGLNTEAFF
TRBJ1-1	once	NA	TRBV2	TGTGCCAGCAGTGAAGCGTGGGGCGAAGCTTTCTTT	CASSEAWGEAFF
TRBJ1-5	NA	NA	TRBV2	TGTGCCAGCAGTGAAGCGTTGGGGGGTGTTCAGCCCCAGCATTTT	CASSEALGGVQPQHF
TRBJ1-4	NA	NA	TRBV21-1	TGTGCCAGCAGCGCTTTACGGTTGTGGGAAAAACTGTTTTTT	CASSALRLWEKLFF
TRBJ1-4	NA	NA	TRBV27	TGTGCCAGCAGTTCCTACAGGGATAATGAAAAACTGTTTTTT	CASSSYRDNEKLFF
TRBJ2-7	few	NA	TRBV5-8	TGTGCCAGCAGCTTGGGCAGCAGGAGTGGCCGAGGCGAGCAGTACTTC	CASSLGSRSGRGEQYF
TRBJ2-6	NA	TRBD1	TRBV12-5	TGTGCTAGTGGTTCTGGACAGGGGGGATTAATACGCTCTGGGGCCAACGTCCTGACTTTC	CASGSGQGGLIRSGANVLTF
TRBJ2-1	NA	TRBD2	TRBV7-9	TGTGCCAGCAGCGGCGGGGGACGCCCGTACAATGAGCAGTTCTTC	CASSGGGRPYNEQFF
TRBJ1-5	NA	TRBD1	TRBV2	TGTGCCAGCAGTGAAGCGGGACAGGGGGCTAGACAGCCCCAGCATTTT	CASSEAGQGARQPQHF
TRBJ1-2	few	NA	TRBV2	TGTGCCAGCAGTAGGACGCCGGGGGGCTATGGCTACACCTTC	CASSRTPGGYGYTF
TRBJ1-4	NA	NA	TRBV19	TGTGCCAGTACCCCCCGAGCAGGGGAAAAACTGTTTTTT	CASTPRAGEKLFF
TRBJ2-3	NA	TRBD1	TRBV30	TGTGCCCAGCGGACAGGGCAACGCACAGATACGCAGTATTTT	CAQRTGQRTDTQYF
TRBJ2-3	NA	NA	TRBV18	TGTGCCAGCTCCCTTACTACAGGGAGCACAGATACGCAGTATTTT	CASSLTTGSTDTQYF
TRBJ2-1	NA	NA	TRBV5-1	TGCGCCAGCAGTGATAGCGGCTCCTACAATGAGCAGTTCTTC	CASSDSGSYNEQFF
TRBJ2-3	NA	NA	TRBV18	TGTGCCAGCTCTGCAGGGAGAAGGGGCAGGGATACGCAGTATTTT	CASSAGRRGRDTQYF
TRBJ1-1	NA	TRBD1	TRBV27	TGTGCCAGTATGGGACAGAGATTGAACACTGAAGCTTTCTTT	CASMGQRLNTEAFF
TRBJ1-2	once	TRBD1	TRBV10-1	TGCGCCAGCAGTCCCGGGACAGGGGGAGGCGGCTACACCTTC	CASSPGTGGGGYTF
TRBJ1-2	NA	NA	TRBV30	TGTGCCTGGAGGGCCGGGTTTGTGGGCTACACCTTC	CAWRAGFVGYTF
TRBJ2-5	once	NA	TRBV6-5	TGTGCCAGCGGCCATAGTGAGACCCAGTACTTC	CASGHSETQYF
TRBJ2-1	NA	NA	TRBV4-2	TGTGCCAGCAGCCAGGGGGGCTCTGGGGATGAGCAGTTCTTC	CASSQGGSGDEQFF
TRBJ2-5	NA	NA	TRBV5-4	TGTGCCAGCAGCTTGGTAGGGTTCGAGGAGACCCAGTACTTC	CASSLVGFEETQYF
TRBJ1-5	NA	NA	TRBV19	TGTGCCAGTAGTACGCAGGGAAGCAATCAGCCCCAGCATTTT	CASSTQGSNQPQHF
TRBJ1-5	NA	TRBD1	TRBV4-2	TGTGCCAGCAGCTCCGAAGGGGGCAGGGTGAGTCAGCCCCAGCATTTT	CASSSEGGRVSQPQHF
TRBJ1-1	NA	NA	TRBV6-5	TGTGCCAGCAGTTACGAGGTGAACACTGAAGCTTTCTTT	CASSYEVNTEAFF
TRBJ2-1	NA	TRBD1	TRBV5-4	TGTGCCAGCAGCCCTAGGACAGGGGAGCTTTATGAGCAGTTCTTC	CASSPRTGELYEQFF
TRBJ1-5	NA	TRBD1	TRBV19	TGTGCCAGTACGGGGGACAGGGGCTATCAGCCCCAGCATTTT	CASTGDRGYQPQHF
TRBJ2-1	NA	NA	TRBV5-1	TGCGCCAGCAGAACCGGGACATTCTACAATGAGCAGTTCTTC	CASRTGTFYNEQFF
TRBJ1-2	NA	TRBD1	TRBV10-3	TGTGCCATCAGTGATGACACATACAGGGGGTATGGCTACACCTTC	CAISDDTYRGYGYTF
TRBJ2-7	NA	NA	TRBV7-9	TGTGCCAGCAGCTCCAACAGGCAAGGACCCAGTCCTTACGAGCAGTACTTC	CASSSNRQGPSPYEQYF
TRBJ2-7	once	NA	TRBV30	TGTGCCTGGAGGGGTCCCAACGAGCAGTACTTC	CAWRGPNEQYF
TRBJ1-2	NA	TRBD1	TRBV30	TGTGCCTGGGTCGGGACAGTCTATGGCTACACCTTC	CAWVGTVYGYTF
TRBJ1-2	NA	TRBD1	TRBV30	TGTGCCTGGACGGGGACAGGGTTCGTCTATGGCTACACCTTC	CAWTGTGFVYGYTF
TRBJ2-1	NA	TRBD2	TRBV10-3	TGTGCCATCAGTCCCGGGACTAGCGGGGGGCGAGACAATGAGCAGTTCTTC	CAISPGTSGGRDNEQFF
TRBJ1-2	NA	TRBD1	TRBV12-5	TGTGCTAGCAGCAAAGGGGGAAGATTGGACAGGAGCGATGGCTACACCTTC	CASSKGGRLDRSDGYTF
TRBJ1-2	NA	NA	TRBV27	TGTGCCAGCAGTTTACAGGTTAACTATGGCTACACCTTC	CASSLQVNYGYTF
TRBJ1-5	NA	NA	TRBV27	TGTGCCAGCAAAATCGGGGGGCGGGTAAGCAATCAGCCCCAGCATTTT	CASKIGGRVSNQPQHF
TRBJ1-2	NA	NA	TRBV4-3	TGCGCCAGCAGCCAAGAGGGGAGCAGGGTGGGCTATGGCTACACCTTC	CASSQEGSRVGYGYTF
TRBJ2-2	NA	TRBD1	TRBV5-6	TGTGCCAGCACCCTAACAGGGGGCGCGGGCGGGGAGCTGTTTTTT	CASTLTGGAGGELFF
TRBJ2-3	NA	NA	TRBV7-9	TGTGCCAGCAGCCCCAGGGGGGGGTCTTCCGGCACAGATACGCAGTATTTT	CASSPRGGSSGTDTQYF
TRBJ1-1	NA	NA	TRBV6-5	TGTGCCAGCAGTTACGGGGTGCGGGCTTTCTTT	CASSYGVRAFF
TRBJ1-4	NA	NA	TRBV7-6	TGTGCCAGCAGGAGAACCGGGGAAAAACTGTTTTTT	CASRRTGEKLFF
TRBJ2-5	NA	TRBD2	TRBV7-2	TGTGCCAGCAGCTGGTCCGGGACTACGAAGGAGACCCAGTACTTC	CASSWSGTTKETQYF
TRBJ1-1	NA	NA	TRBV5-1	TGCGCCAGCAGCATTGGTGGAACAGGGATTATGAACACTGAAGCTTTCTTT	CASSIGGTGIMNTEAFF
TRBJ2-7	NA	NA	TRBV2	TGTGCCTCGAGAGACAGCGGTTACGAGCAGTACTTC	CASRDSGYEQYF
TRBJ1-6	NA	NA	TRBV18	TGTGCCAGCTCACAAGGGAGGGGGGATTCACCCCTCCACTTT	CASSQGRGDSPLHF
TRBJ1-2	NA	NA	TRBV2	TGTGCCAGCAGTCCCAGGGTGGACTATGGCTACACCTTC	CASSPRVDYGYTF
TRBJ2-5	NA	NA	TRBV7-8	TGTGCCAGCAGCTTAGCGGGGGTCAGAAATCAGGGTGGGAGGGAGACCCAGTACTTC	CASSLAGVRNQGGRETQYF
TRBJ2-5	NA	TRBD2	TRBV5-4	TGTGCCAGCAGCCCAGGGACTAGGACGGAGACCCAGTACTTC	CASSPGTRTETQYF
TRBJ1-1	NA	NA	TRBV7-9	TGTGCCAGCAGCCCCGGGGACACTGAAGCTTTCTTT	CASSPGDTEAFF
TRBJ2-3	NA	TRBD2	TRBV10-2	TGCGCCAGCAGTGGACTAGCGTCTAGCACAGATACGCAGTATTTT	CASSGLASSTDTQYF